This TCR beta chain appears in the sequencing data of a study of blood T cells in healthy people across ages. Germline lookup yields CDR1 DFQATT and CDR2 SNEGSKA (reference sequence). The CDR3 is 13 residues long. Comment on this clonotype: The antigen remains undetermined.

Primed by a sample-barcoded 5' primer and a J-beta primer mix, a second PCR proceeded for 7 to 11 cycles. TCRdb processed the 5' RACE reads anew with MiXCR; each CDR3 protein has one entry. This sample has about 1 million distinct CDR3 sequences, with 40% to 50% found just once. Study-wide results and limits: Getting older went along with TCR beta diversity per million T cells dropping roughly linearly.

Every donor gave 7.5 to 10 milliliters of peripheral blood. The V gene is TRBV20-1, the J gene TRBJ2-4, with 12 bases fitting TRBD2. The end of the DNA aligns better with TRBJ2-7, so the J call may be wrong. The sample was blood. The receptor was derived from a woman aged 55-70 years in good health. The CDR3 DNA reads TGCAGTGTCCTAGCGGGAGGGCAAGACGAGCAGTACTTC. Translation: CSVLAGGQDEQYF.